The 15 T cell receptor beta chains below come from one sample, sequenced in a study of T cell responses to AZD1222 COVID-19 vaccine. The method was immunoSEQ multiplex PCR; TCRdb's version includes in-frame clones alone and lacks a portion of them. The table includes some 130,000 clones, 75% to 95% detected once. The sample consisted of peripheral blood, taken on day 0 of AZD1222 vaccination. The receptors were gathered from an adult in good health.

V gene TRBV6-2 or TRBV6-3 combines with J gene TRBJ2-1; 10 nucleotides match TRBD2. Germline-derived CDR1 and CDR2 are MNHEY and SVGEGT. The CDR3 loop spans 14 amino acids. With 0 bases clipped from V and 10 bases from J, the junction kept 3 bases outside the gene matches. The CDR3 here is CASSYSGLAEEQFF. The CDR3 DNA follows: TGTGCCAGCAGTTACTCCGGACTAGCGGAGGAGCAGTTCTTC.

The chain recombines TRBV7-8 with TRBJ1-2, with a weak D call TRBD1 (5 bases). The CDR3 is made up of 14 amino acids. Germline lookup yields CDR1 SGHVS and CDR2 FQNEAQ. V lost 1 base, J lost 4 bases, and 10 bases lay in between. CDR3 bases: TGTGCCAGCAGCTTAGGACAGCCGACCTATGGCTACACCTTC. This gives the protein CASSLGQPTYGYTF. Based on the CDR3 plus reference TRBV7-8 and TRBJ1-2, the full variable domain is GAGVSQSPRYKVAKRGQDVALRCDPISGHVSLFWYQQALGQGPEFLTYFQNEAQLDKSGLPSDRFFAERPEGSVSTLKIQRTQQEDSAVYLCASSLGQPTYGYTFGSGTRLTVV.

The V call is TRBV28, the J call TRBJ1-2; 7 positions agree with TRBD1. The CDR3 runs to 12 residues. CDR1 is MDHEN, CDR2 SYDVKM, per germline. V lost 10 bases to trimming and J lost 7 bases; unmatched junction nucleotides: 9. DNA of the CDR3: TGTGCCACCCGTAGAGACAGGGCTGGCTACACCTTC. It yields the protein CATRRDRAGYTF.

The J gene is TRBJ2-4, the V gene TRBV11-3, with D possibly TRBD1 on 7 matching bases. CDR1 SGHNT and CDR2 YENEEA come from the germline V gene. CDR3 length: 13 amino acids. V was shortened by 5 bases and J by 6 bases, with 11 bases between the two germline ends. The chain's CDR3 is CASSAGQRNIQYF. CDR3 coding DNA: TGTGCCAGCAGCGCGGGACAGAGAAACATTCAGTACTTC.

The chain recombines TRBV2 with TRBJ1-3, with 11 bases aligning to TRBD1. CDR3 length: 15 residues. With 5 bases clipped from V and 8 bases from J, the junction kept 8 bases outside the gene matches. CDR1 is SNHLY and CDR2 is FYNNEI in the germline V gene. The CDR3 coding sequence is TGTGCCAGCAGTCCCACGGGACAGGGGGGACACACCATATATTTT. Its protein is CASSPTGQGGHTIYF.

The CDR3 reads CDQKVDGNTIYF. DNA of the CDR3: TGTGACCAAAAGGTTGATGGAAACACCATATATTTT. The chain recombines TRBV19 with TRBJ1-3; no firm D call. The CDR3 extends over 12 amino acids. Germline assignment: CDR1 LNHDA and CDR2 SQIVND (reference sequence).

The chain is built from TRBV28 and TRBJ2-7; D is tentatively TRBD1 or TRBD2 (5 bases each). The CDR3 has 11 amino acids. CDR1 and CDR2 from the germline V gene are MDHEN and SYDVKM. Trimming removed 6 bases from V and 6 bases from J, with 9 bases in between. The CDR3 coding sequence is TGTGCCAGCAGCCTGGGGGTCGAGCAGTACTTC. Translation gives CASSLGVEQYF. Combining the CDR3 with reference TRBV28 and TRBJ2-7 gives the whole variable domain DVKVTQSSRYLVKRTGEKVFLECVQDMDHENMFWYRQDPGLGLRLIYFSYDVKMKEKGDIPEGYSVSREKKERFSLILESASTNQTSMYLCASSLGVEQYFGPGTRLTVT.

This chain uses TRBV10-3 with TRBJ1-3, with a tentative D call TRBD1 (5 bases). CDR3 length: 16 residues. V shed 1 base and J shed 2 bases, with 12 bases lying between them. Germline lookup yields CDR1 ENHRY and CDR2 SYGVKD. In DNA form, the CDR3 reads TGTGCCATCAGTGAGTTGACAGCCAGAGCTGGAAACACCATATATTTT. Translation gives CAISELTARAGNTIYF.

The V gene is TRBV18, the J gene TRBJ2-3; D remains unclear. CDR3 length: 13 amino acids. Germline lookup yields CDR1 KGHSH and CDR2 LQKENI. The V end lost 3 bases, the J end lost 4 bases, and 8 bases lay between the germline ends. The CDR3, as DNA: TGTGCCAGCTCACCCAAGCAAGCAGATACGCAGTATTTT. This sequence encodes CASSPKQADTQYF.

This chain uses TRBV6-5 with TRBJ1-1, with 8 bases that match TRBD1. CDR3 length: 15 amino acids. Germline assignment: CDR1 MNHEY and CDR2 SVGAGI. The V segment lost 2 bases and the J segment 3 bases; nucleotides outside the gene matches: 5. The CDR3 loop reads CASSYTRQGYTEAFF. CDR3 sequence (DNA): TGTGCCAGCAGTTACACGAGACAGGGGTACACTGAAGCTTTCTTT.

V and J are TRBV18 and TRBJ2-7; 9 bases map to TRBD1. The CDR3 spans 15 residues. V trimming: 3 bases; J trimming: 3 bases; junction bases outside the gene matches: 6. Germline V gives CDR1 KGHSH, CDR2 LQKENI. The CDR3 nucleotides are TGTGCCAGCTCACCCCGGGACAGGGTTGGCTACGAGCAGTACTTC. Translation gives CASSPRDRVGYEQYF.

J is TRBJ2-7 and V is TRBV15, with 8 nucleotides matching TRBD2. The CDR3 loop spans 16 amino acids. Per the germline V gene, CDR1 is LNHNV and CDR2 is YYDKDF (reference sequence). V lost 3 bases, J lost 2 bases, and 9 bases stayed unmatched. CDR3 residues: CATSSPGRGATYEQYF. The CDR3 DNA reads as TGTGCCACCAGCAGCCCGGGGCGGGGGGCTACCTACGAGCAGTACTTC.

The V gene is TRBV18, the J gene TRBJ1-2; no reliable D call. Germline V gene lookup returns CDR1 KGHSH and CDR2 LQKENI. V lost 4 bases and J 0 bases, leaving 9 bases between the germline ends. CDR3 length equals 14 residues. This CDR3 is CASSRDGANYGYTF. The CDR3 nucleotides read TGTGCCAGCTCACGAGACGGAGCTAACTATGGCTACACCTTC.

Remarks on this clone: In the same sample, other DNA sequences code for this CDR3. The V call is TRBV27, the J call TRBJ2-1; 12 bases match TRBD1. Trimming cost V 2 bases and J 6 bases; bases outside gene matches: 2. The CDR3 sequence is 15 residues long. Germline V gene sequence: CDR1 MNHEY, CDR2 SMNVEV (reference sequence). The CDR3: CASSLPGQGANEQFF. The CDR3, as DNA: TGTGCCAGCAGTTTACCGGGACAGGGGGCCAATGAGCAGTTCTTC.

The genes are TRBV19 and TRBJ2-2; D unresolved. The CDR3 is made up of 14 amino acids. V was cut by 3 bases and J by 1 base, with 6 bases left in between. Germline lookup yields CDR1 LNHDA and CDR2 SQIVND (reference sequence). CDR3 in DNA: TGTGCCAGTAGTATGTACGGGAACACCGGGGAGCTGTTTTTT. This encodes CASSMYGNTGELFF. The full variable domain, in which reference TRBV19 and TRBJ2-2 provide the parts outside the CDR3, is DGGITQSPKYLFRKEGQNVTLSCEQNLNHDAMYWYRQDPGQGLRLIYYSQIVNDFQKGDIAEGYSVSREKKESFPLTVTSAQKNPTAFYLCASSMYGNTGELFFGEGSRLTVL.